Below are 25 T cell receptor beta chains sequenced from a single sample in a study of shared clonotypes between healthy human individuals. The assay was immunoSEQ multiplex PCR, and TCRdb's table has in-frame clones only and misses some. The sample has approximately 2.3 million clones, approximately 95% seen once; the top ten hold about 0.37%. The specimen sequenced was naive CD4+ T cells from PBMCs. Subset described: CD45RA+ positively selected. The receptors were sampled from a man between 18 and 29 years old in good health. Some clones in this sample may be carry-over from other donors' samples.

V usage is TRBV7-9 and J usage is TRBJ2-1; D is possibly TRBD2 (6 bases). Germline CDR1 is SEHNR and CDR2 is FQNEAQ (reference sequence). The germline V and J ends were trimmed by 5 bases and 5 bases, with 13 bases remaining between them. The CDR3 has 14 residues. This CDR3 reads CASSHAGSNNEQFF. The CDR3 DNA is TGTGCCAGCAGCCACGCCGGGAGTAACAATGAGCAGTTCTTC.

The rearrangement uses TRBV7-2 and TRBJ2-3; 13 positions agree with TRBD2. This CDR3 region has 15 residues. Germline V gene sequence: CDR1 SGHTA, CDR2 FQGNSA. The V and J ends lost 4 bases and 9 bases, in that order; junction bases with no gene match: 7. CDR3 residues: CASSWVTSGRQTQYF. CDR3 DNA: TGTGCCAGCAGCTGGGTGACTAGCGGGAGGCAGACGCAGTATTTT.

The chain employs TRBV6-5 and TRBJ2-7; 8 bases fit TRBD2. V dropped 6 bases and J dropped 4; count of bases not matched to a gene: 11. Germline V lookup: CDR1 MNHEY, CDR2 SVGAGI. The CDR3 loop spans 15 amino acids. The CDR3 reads CASSSRYGGGYEQYF. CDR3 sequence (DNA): TGTGCCAGCAGCTCCCGCTACGGGGGGGGTTACGAGCAGTACTTC.

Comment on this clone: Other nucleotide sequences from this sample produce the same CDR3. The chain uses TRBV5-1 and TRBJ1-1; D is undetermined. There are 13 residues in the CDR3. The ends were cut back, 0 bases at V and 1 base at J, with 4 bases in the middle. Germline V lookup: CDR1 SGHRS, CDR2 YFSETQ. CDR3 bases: TGCGCCAGCAGCTTGGTAGCGAACACTGAAGCTTTCTTT. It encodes CASSLVANTEAFF.

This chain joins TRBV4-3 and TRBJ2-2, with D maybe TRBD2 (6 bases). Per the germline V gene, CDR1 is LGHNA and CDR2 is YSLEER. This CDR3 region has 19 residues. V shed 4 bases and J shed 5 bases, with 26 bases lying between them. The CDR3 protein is CASSPIRLGLLQGTGELFF. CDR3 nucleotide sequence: TGCGCCAGCAGCCCTATAAGATTGGGACTCTTACAAGGGACCGGGGAGCTGTTTTTT.

As DNA, the CDR3 is TGCAGCGTTACAGGAATGAACACTGAAGCTTTCTTT. It codes for CSVTGMNTEAFF. This chain joins TRBV29-1 and TRBJ1-1; TRBD1 is a possible D gene (5 bases). The CDR3 has 12 amino acids. CDR1 and CDR2 (germline): SQVTM, ANQGSEA. Trimming removed 5 bases from V and 0 bases from J, with 7 bases in between.

In DNA form, the CDR3 reads TGTGCCAGCAGCTTAGTACTGGGGGATGGGTATGGCTACACCTTC. It yields the protein CASSLVLGDGYGYTF. V is TRBV5-4 and J is TRBJ1-2; D possibly corresponds to TRBD1 (5 bases). This CDR3 comprises 15 residues. CDR1 and CDR2 from the germline V gene are SGHNT and YYREEE (reference sequence). V was cut by 2 bases and J by 5 bases, with 16 bases left in between.

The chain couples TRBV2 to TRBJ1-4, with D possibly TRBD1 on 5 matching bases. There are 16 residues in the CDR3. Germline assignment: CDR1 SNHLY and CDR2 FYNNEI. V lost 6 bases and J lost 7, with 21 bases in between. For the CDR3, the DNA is TGTGCCAGCAGCGAAAGTCAGGGCCGGTTCGGTGAAAAACTGTTTTTT. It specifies CASSESQGRFGEKLFF.

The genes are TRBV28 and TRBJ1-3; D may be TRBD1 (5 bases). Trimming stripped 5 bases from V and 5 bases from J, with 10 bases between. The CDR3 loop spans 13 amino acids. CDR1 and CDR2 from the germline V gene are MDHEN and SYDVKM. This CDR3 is CASSLKDRNTIYF. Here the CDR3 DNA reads TGTGCCAGCAGTCTTAAGGACAGAAACACCATATATTTT. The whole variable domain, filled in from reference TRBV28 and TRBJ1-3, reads DVKVTQSSRYLVKRTGEKVFLECVQDMDHENMFWYRQDPGLGLRLIYFSYDVKMKEKGDIPEGYSVSREKKERFSLILESASTNQTSMYLCASSLKDRNTIYFGEGSWLTVV.

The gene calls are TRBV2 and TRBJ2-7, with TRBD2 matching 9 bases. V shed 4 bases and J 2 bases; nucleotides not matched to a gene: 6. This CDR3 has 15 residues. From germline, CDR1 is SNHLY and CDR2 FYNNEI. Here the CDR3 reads CASSVTSGSPYEQYF. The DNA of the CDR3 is TGTGCCAGCAGTGTGACTAGCGGCTCCCCCTACGAGCAGTACTTC.

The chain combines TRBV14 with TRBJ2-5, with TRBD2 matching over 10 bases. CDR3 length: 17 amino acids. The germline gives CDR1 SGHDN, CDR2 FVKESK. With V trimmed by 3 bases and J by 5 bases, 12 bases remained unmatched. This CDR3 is CASSQRTSGASPETQYF. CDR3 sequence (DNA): TGTGCCAGCAGCCAGCGGACTAGCGGTGCAAGCCCGGAGACCCAGTACTTC.

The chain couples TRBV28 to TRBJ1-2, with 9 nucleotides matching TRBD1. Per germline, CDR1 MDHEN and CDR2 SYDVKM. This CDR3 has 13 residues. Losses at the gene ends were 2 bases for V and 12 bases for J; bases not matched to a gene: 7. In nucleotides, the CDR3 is TGTGCCAGCAGTTTAACGACAGGGGGGGTGGACACCTTC. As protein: CASSLTTGGVDTF.

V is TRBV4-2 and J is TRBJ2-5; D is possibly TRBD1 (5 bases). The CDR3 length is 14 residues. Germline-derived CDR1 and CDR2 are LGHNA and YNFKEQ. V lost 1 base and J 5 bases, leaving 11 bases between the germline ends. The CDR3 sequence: CASSQGQWGETQYF. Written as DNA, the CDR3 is TGTGCCAGCAGCCAAGGGCAGTGGGGCGAGACCCAGTACTTC.

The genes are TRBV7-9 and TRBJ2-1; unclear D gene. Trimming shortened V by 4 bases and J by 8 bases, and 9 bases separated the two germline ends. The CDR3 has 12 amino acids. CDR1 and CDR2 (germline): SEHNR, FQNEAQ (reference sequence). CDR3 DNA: TGTGCCAGCAGCTCTTGGAACTATGAGCAGTTCTTC. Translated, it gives CASSSWNYEQFF.

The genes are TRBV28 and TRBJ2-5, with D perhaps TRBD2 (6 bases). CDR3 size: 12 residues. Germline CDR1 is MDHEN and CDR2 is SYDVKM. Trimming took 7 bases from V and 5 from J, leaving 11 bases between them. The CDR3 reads CASKEGRETQYF. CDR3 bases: TGTGCCAGCAAGGAGGGGAGGGAGACCCAGTACTTC.

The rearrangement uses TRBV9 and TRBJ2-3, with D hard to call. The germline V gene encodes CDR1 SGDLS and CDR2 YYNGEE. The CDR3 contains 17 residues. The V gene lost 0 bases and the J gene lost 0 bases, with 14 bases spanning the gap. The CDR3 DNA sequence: TGTGCCAGCAGCGTAGGAAGTCCGCGCCTTAGCACAGATACGCAGTATTTT. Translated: CASSVGSPRLSTDTQYF.

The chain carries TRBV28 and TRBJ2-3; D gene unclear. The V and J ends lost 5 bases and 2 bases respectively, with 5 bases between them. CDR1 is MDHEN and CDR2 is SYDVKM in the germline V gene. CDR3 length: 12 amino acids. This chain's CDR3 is CASSTHTDTQYF. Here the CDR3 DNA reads TGTGCCAGCAGTACACACACAGATACGCAGTATTTT.

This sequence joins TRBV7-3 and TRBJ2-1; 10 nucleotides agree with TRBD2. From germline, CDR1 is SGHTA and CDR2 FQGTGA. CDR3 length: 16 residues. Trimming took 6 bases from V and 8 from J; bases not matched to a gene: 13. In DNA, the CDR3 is TGTGCCAGCAGTATTGTTGGGCTAGCGGGAGTCGATGAGCAGTTCTTC. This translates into CASSIVGLAGVDEQFF.

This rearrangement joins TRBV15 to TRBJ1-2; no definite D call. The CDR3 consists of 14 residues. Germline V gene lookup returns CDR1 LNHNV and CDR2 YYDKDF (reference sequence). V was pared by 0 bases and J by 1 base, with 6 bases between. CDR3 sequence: CATSRDTLNYGYTF. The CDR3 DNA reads TGTGCCACCAGCAGAGACACGCTTAACTATGGCTACACCTTC.

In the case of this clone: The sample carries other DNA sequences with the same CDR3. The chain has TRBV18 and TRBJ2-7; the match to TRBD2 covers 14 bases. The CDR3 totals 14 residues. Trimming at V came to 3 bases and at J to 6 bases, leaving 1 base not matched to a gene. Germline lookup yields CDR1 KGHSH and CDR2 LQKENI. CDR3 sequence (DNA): TGTGCCAGCTCACCGGGACTAGCGGGAGTCGAGCAGTACTTC. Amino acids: CASSPGLAGVEQYF.

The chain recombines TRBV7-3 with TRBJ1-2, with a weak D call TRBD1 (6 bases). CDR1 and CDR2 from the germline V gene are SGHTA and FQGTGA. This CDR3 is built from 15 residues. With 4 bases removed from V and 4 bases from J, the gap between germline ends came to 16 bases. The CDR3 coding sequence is TGTGCCAGCAGCTCCGGCAGTGCGGGGGCCTATGGCTACACCTTC. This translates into CASSSGSAGAYGYTF.

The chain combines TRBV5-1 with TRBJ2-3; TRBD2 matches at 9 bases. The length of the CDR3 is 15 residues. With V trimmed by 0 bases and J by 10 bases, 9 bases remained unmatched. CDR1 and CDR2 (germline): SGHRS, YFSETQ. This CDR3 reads CASSLGTSVRKAQYF. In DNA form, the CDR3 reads TGCGCCAGCAGCTTGGGGACTAGCGTTAGAAAGGCGCAGTATTTT.

As DNA, the CDR3 is TGTGCCAGTAGTCCAGGAAGGACAGGATTTTCCTACGAGCAGTACTTC. It is translated as CASSPGRTGFSYEQYF. This chain uses TRBV19 with TRBJ2-7; 7 bases are a match to TRBD1. From germline, CDR1 is LNHDA and CDR2 SQIVND (reference sequence). The CDR3 loop spans 16 amino acids. The ends lost 5 bases at V and 1 base at J; junction bases unmatched: 11.

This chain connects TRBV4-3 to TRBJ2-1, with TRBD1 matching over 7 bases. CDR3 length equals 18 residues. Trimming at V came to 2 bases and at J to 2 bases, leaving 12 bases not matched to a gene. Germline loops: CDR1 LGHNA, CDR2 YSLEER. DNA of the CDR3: TGCGCCAGCAGCCAACGACGAGGGGGCAACGTGGCCTACAATGAGCAGTTCTTC. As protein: CASSQRRGGNVAYNEQFF.

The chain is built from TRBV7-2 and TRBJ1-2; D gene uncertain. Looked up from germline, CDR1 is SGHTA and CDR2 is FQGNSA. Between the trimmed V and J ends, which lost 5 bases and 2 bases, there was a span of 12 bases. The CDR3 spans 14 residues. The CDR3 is CASSRRDKNYGYTF. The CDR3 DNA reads TGTGCCAGCAGCCGCCGTGACAAGAACTATGGCTACACCTTC.